These 20 T cell receptor beta chains were all obtained from the same sample, sequenced in a study of cytomegalovirus exposure and HLA in healthy donors. 60 Vbeta and 13 Jbeta primers were used in PCR. Generated by immunoSEQ multiplex PCR, the TCRdb table keeps only in-frame clones and is missing some. Of roughly 160,000 clones in the sample, less than 90% were seen once. Sequencing input: PBMCs. The receptor source for this set is a man aged 25 to 45 in good health and CMV-seronegative.

V and J are TRBV6-6 and TRBJ2-4; 7 bases fit TRBD1. Germline V gives CDR1 MNHNY, CDR2 SVGAGI (reference sequence). After removal of 10 bases from V and 5 bases from J, the junction contained 8 bases not matched to a gene. The CDR3 loop spans 13 amino acids. CDR3 protein: CATKGGGENIQYF. The DNA of the CDR3 is TGTGCCACCAAAGGGGGCGGAGAAAACATTCAGTACTTC.

The V gene is TRBV5-3, the J gene TRBJ2-1; 7 nucleotides match TRBD2. TRBV5-3 is an ORF; its function is uncertain. CDR3 length: 17 amino acids. Trimming removed 4 bases from V and 1 base from J; junction bases left unmatched: 11. DNA for the CDR3: TGTGCCAGAAGCCTGCGGATGGCGGGGGAATCCTACAATGAGCAGTTCTTC. Translated, it gives CARSLRMAGESYNEQFF.

The V and J genes are TRBV7-2 and TRBJ2-7; D possibly corresponds to TRBD1 (5 bases). V was shortened by 1 base and J by 0 bases, with 16 bases between the two germline ends. The CDR3 spans 17 residues. CDR1 and CDR2 (germline): SGHTA, FQGNSA. The CDR3 here is CASSLGVAGRLSYEQYF. For the CDR3, the DNA is TGTGCCAGCAGCTTAGGGGTGGCAGGGCGACTCTCCTACGAGCAGTACTTC.

This clone was seen a single time. The chain links TRBV13 to TRBJ2-1; perhaps TRBD1 as D (6 bases). Trimming left V 5 bases short and J 10 bases short, with 15 bases between. CDR3 length: 13 amino acids. The V gene's germline CDR1 is PRHDT and CDR2 FYEKMQ (reference sequence). The CDR3 region is CASSVVSGVEQFF. The CDR3 region has the DNA TGTGCCAGCAGCGTCGTCTCAGGGGTGGAGCAGTTCTTC.

The gene calls are TRBV5-1 and TRBJ2-7; weak D call: TRBD2 (5 bases). CDR3 size: 15 residues. Trimming took off 4 bases at V and 0 bases at J, with 14 bases between the two ends. Germline V lookup: CDR1 SGHRS, CDR2 YFSETQ. CDR3 in DNA: TGCGCCAGCAGCCCGTGGGCGGGTAGCTCCTACGAGCAGTACTTC. Its protein is CASSPWAGSSYEQYF.

The V call is TRBV5-4, the J call TRBJ2-1; the match to TRBD2 covers 13 bases. Germline-derived CDR1 and CDR2 are SGHNT and YYREEE (reference sequence). The CDR3 is 17 amino acids. The V and J ends lost 3 bases and 6 bases, in that order; junction bases with no gene match: 9. CDR3 DNA: TGTGCCAGCAGCTCGCCGGGACTAGCGGGATCGGTCAATGAGCAGTTCTTC. Translating gives CASSSPGLAGSVNEQFF.

The J gene is TRBJ2-3, the V gene TRBV29-1; 10 nucleotides agree with TRBD1. This CDR3 contains 14 residues. The V gene's germline CDR1 is SQVTM and CDR2 ANQGSEA. J lost 2 bases, V lost 4 bases, and 3 bases had no gene match. CDR3: CSVGDRGPTDTQYF. In nucleotides, the CDR3 is TGCAGCGTTGGGGACAGGGGTCCCACAGATACGCAGTATTTT.

This chain uses TRBV19 with TRBJ1-2; maybe TRBD1 (5 bases). CDR1 is LNHDA, CDR2 SQIVND, per germline (reference sequence). The CDR3 length is 11 residues. The V end lost 6 bases, the J end lost 6 bases, and 8 bases lay between the germline ends. Written as DNA, the CDR3 is TGTGCCAGTAGGCAGGGTGATGGCTACACCTTC. Amino acids: CASRQGDGYTF.

CDR3 protein: CAGSGGPGETQYF. The CDR3 nucleotides are TGCGCCGGAAGCGGGGGGCCGGGGGAGACCCAGTACTTC. V and J are TRBV5-1 and TRBJ2-5, with TRBD2 matching 9 bases. The V gene's germline CDR1 is SGHRS and CDR2 YFSETQ. This CDR3 has 13 amino acids. The J segment lost 5 bases and the V segment lost 10 bases, leaving 9 bases of the junction unmatched.

The V and J genes are TRBV7-9 and TRBJ2-2; a weak D match, TRBD1 (5 bases). V dropped 9 bases and J dropped 9 bases, with 26 bases sitting between them. This CDR3 has 16 residues. Germline loops: CDR1 SEHNR, CDR2 FQNEAQ (reference sequence). In DNA, the CDR3 is TGTGCCAGTCCTCGGGCGGACACAGGATTCCCCAGGGAGCTGTTTTTT. Translation gives CASPRADTGFPRELFF. The full variable domain, its missing parts supplied by reference TRBV7-9 and TRBJ2-2, is DTGVSQNPRHKITKRGQNVTFRCDPISEHNRLYWYRQTLGQGPEFLTYFQNEAQLEKSRLLSDRFSAERPKGSFSTLEIQRTEQGDSAMYLCASPRADTGFPRELFFGEGSRLTVL.

This chain joins TRBV7-6 and TRBJ2-5, with 8 bases identical to TRBD1. This CDR3 contains 16 residues. With 0 bases clipped from V and 4 bases from J, the junction kept 7 bases outside the gene matches. The germline V gene has CDR1 SGHVS and CDR2 FNYEAQ. CDR3 DNA: TGTGCCAGCAGCTTAGCAAGCCAGGGGGCGGGAGAGACCCAGTACTTC. Its translation is CASSLASQGAGETQYF.

In its sample, this clone was seen once. The chain links TRBV9 to TRBJ2-3; 12 bases agree with TRBD2. Germline V lookup: CDR1 SGDLS, CDR2 YYNGEE. J lost 1 base, V lost 3 bases, and 0 bases had no gene match. This CDR3 spans 15 amino acids. CDR3 protein: CASSGLAGGTDTQYF. The CDR3 DNA sequence: TGTGCCAGCAGCGGACTAGCGGGGGGCACAGATACGCAGTATTTT.

The rearrangement joins TRBV28 to TRBJ2-5; 9 nucleotides match TRBD1. Germline V gene lookup returns CDR1 MDHEN and CDR2 SYDVKM. V lost 5 bases, J lost 5 bases, and 3 bases stayed unmatched. The CDR3 extends over 13 amino acids. This CDR3 reads CASSTGTGETQYF. The CDR3 DNA reads as TGTGCCAGCAGTACCGGGACAGGGGAGACCCAGTACTTC.

This clone showed up just a few times. The V gene is TRBV7-2, the J gene TRBJ2-1; D remains unclear. V was cut by 3 bases and J by 4 bases, with 7 bases left in between. The CDR3 loop spans 13 amino acids. The V gene's germline CDR1 is SGHTA and CDR2 FQGNSA. In DNA, the CDR3 is TGTGCCAGCAGCTTGTCACGGTACAATGAGCAGTTCTTC. Translating it yields CASSLSRYNEQFF. Supplemented by reference TRBV7-2 and TRBJ2-1, the full variable domain reads GAGVSQSPSNKVTEKGKDVELRCDPISGHTALYWYRQSLGQGLEFLIYFQGNSAPDKSGLPSDRFSAERTGGSVSTLTIQRTQQEDSAVYLCASSLSRYNEQFFGPGTRLTVL.

The genes are TRBV28 and TRBJ2-5; 10 bases map to TRBD1. The J call may be in error: the DNA end matches TRBJ2-7 better. The CDR3 is 19 residues long. Germline CDR1 MDHEN, CDR2 SYDVKM. The CDR3, as DNA: TGTGCCAGCAGTTTAAGCCTTCGGGGACAGGGGAGCCTCTCCTACGAGCAGTACTTC. Protein: CASSLSLRGQGSLSYEQYF.

The genes are TRBV7-9 and TRBJ1-4; tentative D call: TRBD1 (5 bases). The CDR3 has 15 residues. Trimming removed 6 bases from V and 4 bases from J, with 15 bases in between. Germline CDR1 reads SEHNR; CDR2 reads FQNEAQ (reference sequence). DNA for the CDR3: TGTGCCAGCAGGACACGGAGACAGTATAATGAAAAACTGTTTTTT. It is translated as CASRTRRQYNEKLFF.

The chain uses TRBV7-3 and TRBJ2-7; D possibly corresponds to TRBD2 (7 bases). The CDR3 runs 14 residues. CDR1 is SGHTA, CDR2 FQGTGA, per germline. V lost 0 bases, J lost 5 bases, and 11 bases lay in between. The CDR3 sequence: CASSLTGGVDEQYF. The DNA of the CDR3 is TGTGCCAGCAGCTTAACAGGGGGGGTAGACGAGCAGTACTTC.

This clone turned up a few times. This sequence joins TRBV23-1 and TRBJ2-3, with D tentatively TRBD1 (5 bases). TRBV23-1 is known as an ORF, though its function is uncertain. The CDR3 runs 16 residues. The ends were cut back, 3 bases at V and 1 base at J, with 14 bases in the middle. The CDR3 protein is CASSHPMARGTDTQYF. CDR3 DNA sequence: TGCGCCAGCAGTCACCCAATGGCCAGGGGCACAGATACGCAGTATTTT.

The chain recombines TRBV5-1 with TRBJ2-2; TRBD1 matches at 7 bases. The trim removed 0 bases at V and 2 bases at J, leaving 13 bases unmatched. From germline, CDR1 is SGHRS and CDR2 YFSETQ. CDR3 length equals 19 residues. The CDR3 region has the DNA TGCGCCAGCAGCTTGGGGATCCTAAAACGACAGGGAAACACCGGGGAGCTGTTTTTT. Its protein is CASSLGILKRQGNTGELFF.

This chain links TRBV6-5 with TRBJ1-1, with D uncertain. The germline gives CDR1 MNHEY, CDR2 SVGAGI. Trimming shortened V by 3 bases and J by 3 bases, and 8 bases separated the two germline ends. CDR3 length: 13 amino acids. This chain's CDR3 is CASSYAEDTEAFF. DNA for the CDR3: TGTGCCAGCAGTTATGCGGAGGACACTGAAGCTTTCTTT.